These 9 T cell receptor beta chains came from one sample sequenced in a study of Ad26.COV2.S vaccination and SARS-CoV-2 variants. This sample's treatment: roughly 20 received Ad26.COV2.S at low or high dose, single or two shots; about five received placebo; per-sample allocation not given. The investigators took samples on day 63 after the first vaccine or placebo injection. Libraries were prepared by immunoSEQ multiplex PCR; TCRdb keeps only in-frame clonotypes and omits some of them. There are about 680,000 clones in the sample; roughly 90% occur only once, and roughly 1.5% lies in the top ten. Sequenced material: peripheral blood, taken in a trial of Ad26.COV2.S vaccine versus placebo. These receptors all come from a person between 18 and 59 years old who received the Ad26.COV2.S COVID-19 vaccine or a placebo.

CDR3 in DNA: TGTGCCTGGAGTGTACAATCCCAGCGGGAGTACTTC. Amino acids: CAWSVQSQREYF. The chain combines TRBV30 with TRBJ2-7; TRBD2 might be the D (6 bases). Trimming shortened V by 0 bases and J by 11 bases, and 14 bases separated the two germline ends. CDR1 and CDR2 (germline): GTSNPN, SVGIG (reference sequence). The CDR3 runs 12 residues.

The rearrangement links TRBV10-3 to TRBJ1-2, with TRBD1 matching 9 bases. CDR1 is ENHRY and CDR2 is SYGVKD in the germline V gene. After removal of 4 bases from V and 9 bases from J, the junction contained 6 bases not matched to a gene. The CDR3 runs to 13 residues. DNA for the CDR3: TGTGCCATCAGTGGACAGGGGGAAGTGAGCTACACCTTC. Its protein product is CAISGQGEVSYTF.

This sequence joins TRBV6-1 and TRBJ1-1; D remains ambiguous. CDR1 and CDR2 from the germline V gene are MNHNS and SASEGT. Trimming shortened V by 0 bases and J by 8 bases, and 7 bases separated the two germline ends. This CDR3 is 12 amino acids long. Here the CDR3 DNA reads TGTGCCAGCAGTGAAGCAGGGAGGGAAGCTTTCTTT. Translating it yields CASSEAGREAFF.

This chain connects TRBV5-1 to TRBJ2-5, with 11 bases matching TRBD2. This CDR3 is 16 amino acids long. Germline V gives CDR1 SGHRS, CDR2 YFSETQ. J lost 1 base, V lost 3 bases, and 5 bases had no gene match. The CDR3 nucleotides are TGCGCCAGCAGCTCAACTAGCGGGGGCTTCCAAGAGACCCAGTACTTC. Amino acid sequence: CASSSTSGGFQETQYF. The full variable domain, in which reference TRBV5-1 and TRBJ2-5 provide the parts outside the CDR3, is KAGVTQTPRYLIKTRGQQVTLSCSPISGHRSVSWYQQTPGQGLQFLFEYFSETQRNKGNFPGRFSGRQFSNSRSEMNVSTLELGDSALYLCASSSTSGGFQETQYFGPGTRLLVL.

The chain carries TRBV7-8 and TRBJ2-1; 11 bases align to TRBD2. V was pared by 0 bases and J by 8 bases, with 9 bases of the junction left unmatched. CDR3 length: 17 residues. Germline CDR1 reads SGHVS; CDR2 reads FQNEAQ. CDR3 nucleotides: TGTGCCAGCAGCTTAGCGGGCTCTAGCGGGAGGTGGGATGAGCAGTTCTTC. Its protein product is CASSLAGSSGRWDEQFF.

This clone was seen a single time. The chain couples TRBV4-3 to TRBJ1-1, with D perhaps TRBD1 (6 bases). Germline CDR1 and CDR2: LGHNA and YSLEER. With 0 bases removed from V and 1 base from J, the gap between germline ends came to 9 bases. There are 15 residues in the CDR3. The DNA of the CDR3 is TGCGCCAGCAGCCAAGAGGACAGTTGGAACACTGAAGCTTTCTTT. Translating gives CASSQEDSWNTEAFF.

In regard to this clone: Relative to the germline gene, one junction end is altered; a read error may explain this. The genes are TRBV10-1 and TRBJ2-1, with a tentative D call TRBD2 (7 bases). The V gene's germline CDR1 is WNHNN and CDR2 SYGVQD (reference sequence). The CDR3 contains 13 residues. The CDR3 DNA follows: TGCGCCAGCAGTCCCGAGGGGGTAGCGGGCCGGCTCTTC. This sequence encodes CASSPEGVAGRLF.

In regard to this clone: Other DNA sequences in the same sample also yield this CDR3. The chain couples TRBV11-2 to TRBJ2-5; D remains ambiguous. Between the trimmed V and J ends, which lost 1 base and 2 bases, there was a span of 5 bases. The CDR3 totals 13 residues. Germline V gene data show CDR1 as SGHAT and CDR2 as FQNNGV. CDR3 in amino acids: CASSLGLQETQYF. The CDR3 nucleotides read TGTGCCAGCAGCTTAGGCCTTCAAGAGACCCAGTACTTC.

This clone has just one count. This rearrangement joins TRBV10-1 to TRBJ1-2; 7 nucleotides line up with TRBD1. The germline CDR1 and CDR2 sequences are WNHNN and SYGVQD (reference sequence). The V gene end was trimmed by 3 bases and the J gene end by 2 bases; junction bases not matched to a gene: 9. The CDR3 runs 16 residues. This CDR3 reads CASSDRTGLGNYGYTF. Written as DNA, the CDR3 is TGCGCCAGCAGTGACCGGACAGGCCTAGGGAACTATGGCTACACCTTC.